This T cell receptor (beta chain) was recovered during a study of blood T cell repertoires in COVID-19. Turning to the study itself: Acute and convalescent COVID-19 samples came from the United States, Italy and Spain. PBMCs, B-cell-depleted T cells, or T cells were the source of the cDNA or gDNA that made up the material.

TCRdb's copy holds only in-frame clones and misses some; the assay was immunoSEQ multiplex PCR. The profile shows around 260,000 clones, about 89% of them singletons. Trimming removed 2 bases from V and 9 bases from J, with 17 bases in between. The CDR3 runs to 15 residues. Germline V gene lookup returns CDR1 MNHEY and CDR2 SMNVEV (reference sequence). Input material: peripheral blood. The chain links TRBV27 to TRBJ1-5, with D tentatively TRBD1 (5 bases). The sequence derives from a man in his thirties or forties with acute or convalescent COVID-19. The CDR3 spells CASSLVGSGRLPQHF. The CDR3 nucleotides read TGTGCCAGCAGTTTAGTTGGCTCAGGGAGGTTGCCCCAGCATTTT.